A single sample gave rise to the 21 T cell receptor beta chains below, sequenced in a study of technical replicates of blood from several donors (dated by TCRdb to the late 2010s). The protocol used for the library was the immunoSEQ multiplex PCR assay. Entries here come from immuneACCESS through TCRdb and include only in-frame sequences with V and J called. Some clones fail to appear in such tables; in the studies checked, an unresolved V gene covers under half of the shortfall, and the cause of the remainder is unknown. Across this sample there are approximately 79,000 clones, with nearly 98% seen only once. 0.18% of the sample is in the top ten clones. Sequencing was carried out using T cells isolated from PBMCs. The source of these receptors is a human donor in good health.

The chain carries TRBV4-1 and TRBJ2-2, with D maybe TRBD2 (6 bases). The germline V gene encodes CDR1 MGHRA and CDR2 YSYEKL. V was clipped by 3 bases and J by 3 bases, with 14 bases between them. The CDR3 loop spans 16 amino acids. This CDR3 is CASSQRIWEDTGELFF. CDR3 in DNA: TGCGCCAGCAGCCAGAGAATCTGGGAGGACACCGGGGAGCTGTTTTTT.

The chain recombines TRBV9 with TRBJ2-7; TRBD1 is a possible D gene (7 bases). The V end was cut by 0 bases, the J end by 10 bases, with 14 bases between. Germline CDR1 SGDLS, CDR2 YYNGEE. CDR3 length: 13 residues. The CDR3 nucleotides read TGTGCCAGCAGCGTAGCTGCAGGGGGGTATCAGTACTTC. Its translation is CASSVAAGGYQYF.

The chain links TRBV6-5 to TRBJ1-6, with D hard to call. V was trimmed by 6 bases and J by 7 bases, leaving 16 bases between them. Germline-derived CDR1 and CDR2 are MNHEY and SVGAGI. The CDR3 covers 15 residues. The CDR3 DNA is TGTGCCAGCAGCCGACTAGGTCCCGAAAATTCACCCCTCCACTTT. This translates into CASSRLGPENSPLHF.

The chain combines TRBV9 with TRBJ1-2; TRBD1 matches at 7 bases. Germline loops: CDR1 SGDLS, CDR2 YYNGEE. V lost 0 bases, J lost 3 bases, and 5 bases stayed unmatched. The CDR3 extends over 15 amino acids. The CDR3 region is CASSVGTGFDYGYTF. DNA of the CDR3: TGTGCCAGCAGCGTAGGGACAGGTTTCGACTATGGCTACACCTTC.

The chain couples TRBV28 to TRBJ1-3; D is uncertain. CDR3 size: 11 residues. Germline CDR1 and CDR2: MDHEN and SYDVKM. V lost 7 bases and J lost 10, with 11 bases in between. Written as DNA, the CDR3 is TGTGCCAGCACCCTCCCCCCTACCATATATTTT. Its protein is CASTLPPTIYF. Full variable domain (remainder filled in from reference TRBV28 and TRBJ1-3): DVKVTQSSRYLVKRTGEKVFLECVQDMDHENMFWYRQDPGLGLRLIYFSYDVKMKEKGDIPEGYSVSREKKERFSLILESASTNQTSMYLCASTLPPTIYFGEGSWLTVV.

The chain carries TRBV5-1 and TRBJ2-3, with 7 bases that match TRBD2. After removal of 2 bases from V and 5 bases from J, the junction contained 14 bases not matched to a gene. The CDR3 runs 17 residues. Germline V CDR1 and CDR2: SGHRS, YFSETQ. The CDR3 is CASSFTGGRGGEDTQYF. The CDR3 DNA sequence: TGCGCCAGCAGCTTCACCGGAGGGAGGGGTGGAGAAGATACGCAGTATTTT.

The genes are TRBV7-8 and TRBJ2-7; TRBD1 aligns across 12 bases. The V gene's germline CDR1 is SGHVS and CDR2 FQNEAQ. J gave up 7 bases and V 5 bases, and 9 bases lay outside the gene matches. The CDR3 runs to 15 residues. The CDR3 region has the DNA TGTGCCAGCAGCCAAAAGGGACAGGGGGCATGGGAGCAGTACTTC. Translated, it gives CASSQKGQGAWEQYF.

The genes are TRBV18 and TRBJ2-7, with D perhaps TRBD1 (5 bases). Looked up from germline, CDR1 is KGHSH and CDR2 is LQKENI. This CDR3 region has 16 residues. V was clipped by 2 bases and J by 0 bases, with 14 bases between them. The CDR3 sequence is CASSPIPGISSYEQYF. DNA of the CDR3: TGTGCCAGCTCACCAATCCCAGGGATTAGCTCCTACGAGCAGTACTTC. The whole variable domain, remainder taken from reference TRBV18 and TRBJ2-7, is NAGVMQNPRHLVRRRGQEARLRCSPMKGHSHVYWYRQLPEEGLKFMVYLQKENIIDESGMPKERFSAEFPKEGPSILRIQQVVRGDSAAYFCASSPIPGISSYEQYFGPGTRLTVT.

The V call is TRBV5-1, the J call TRBJ2-1, with 9 bases matching TRBD1. This CDR3 is 13 amino acids long. Trimming cost V 2 bases and J 8 bases; bases outside gene matches: 2. Germline loops: CDR1 SGHRS, CDR2 YFSETQ. Written as DNA, the CDR3 is TGCGCCAGCAGCTTACAGGGGGCATATGAGCAGTTCTTC. Translation: CASSLQGAYEQFF.

The chain is built from TRBV4-2 and TRBJ2-3; D is uncertain. The CDR3 is 14 residues long. Germline V CDR1 and CDR2: LGHNA, YNFKEQ. With 0 bases removed from V and 2 bases from J, the gap between germline ends came to 6 bases. CDR3 region: CASSQDISTDTQYF. Written as DNA, the CDR3 is TGTGCCAGCAGCCAAGATATTTCCACAGATACGCAGTATTTT.

The chain is built from TRBV27 and TRBJ2-3; TRBD1 matches 12 bases. Germline V gives CDR1 MNHEY, CDR2 SMNVEV (reference sequence). The CDR3 length is 15 residues. Unmatched junction bases numbered 10, after V lost 8 bases and J lost 7 bases. CDR3 sequence: CASRWGDRGPYTQYF. The CDR3 bases are TGTGCCAGCCGCTGGGGGGACAGGGGGCCGTATACGCAGTATTTT.

The chain recombines TRBV5-1 with TRBJ2-3; 10 nucleotides align to TRBD2. J lost 7 bases, V lost 5 bases, and 25 bases had no gene match. The CDR3 is 20 residues long. The germline V gene has CDR1 SGHRS and CDR2 YFSETQ. CDR3 amino acids: CASRRKAGGPGGVVVYTQYF. The CDR3 region has the DNA TGCGCCAGCAGGAGGAAAGCGGGAGGGCCCGGTGGAGTAGTTGTTTATACGCAGTATTTT.

The V gene is TRBV4-1, the J gene TRBJ2-1; D perhaps matches TRBD1 (6 bases). V lost 0 bases, J lost 4 bases, and 16 bases lay in between. The germline V gene encodes CDR1 MGHRA and CDR2 YSYEKL. This CDR3 contains 17 residues. The CDR3 reads CASSQDGVGQGYNEQFF. The CDR3 coding sequence is TGCGCCAGCAGCCAAGATGGGGTTGGGCAGGGGTACAATGAGCAGTTCTTC.

The chain is built from TRBV27 and TRBJ2-2, with 7 positions matching TRBD2. The germline V gene encodes CDR1 MNHEY and CDR2 SMNVEV (reference sequence). This CDR3 has 14 amino acids. Trimming cost V 8 bases and J 5 bases; bases outside gene matches: 8. The CDR3 sequence is CASEERGRTGELFF. The CDR3 nucleotides are TGTGCCAGCGAGGAGCGGGGACGTACCGGGGAGCTGTTTTTT.

This chain connects TRBV5-1 to TRBJ2-7, with TRBD1 as a possible D gene (5 bases). The ends were cut back, 7 bases at V and 2 bases at J, with 13 bases in the middle. This CDR3 has 13 residues. Germline loops: CDR1 SGHRS, CDR2 YFSETQ. CDR3 nucleotide sequence: TGCGCCAGCGCGTTTGGGGCCGCCTACGAGCAGTACTTC. Its translation: CASAFGAAYEQYF.

The chain's CDR3 is CASSSSGTSGGATGELFF. CDR3 nucleotides: TGCGCCAGCAGCTCCTCCGGGACTAGCGGGGGGGCGACCGGGGAGCTGTTTTTT. The chain links TRBV5-1 to TRBJ2-2; TRBD2 aligns across 16 bases. The junction had 7 bases not matched to a gene; V was cut back by 3 bases and J by 5 bases. The length of the CDR3 is 18 residues. CDR1 and CDR2 from the germline V gene are SGHRS and YFSETQ. Full variable domain (outside the CDR3, taken from reference TRBV5-1 and TRBJ2-2): KAGVTQTPRYLIKTRGQQVTLSCSPISGHRSVSWYQQTPGQGLQFLFEYFSETQRNKGNFPGRFSGRQFSNSRSEMNVSTLELGDSALYLCASSSSGTSGGATGELFFGEGSRLTVL.

J is TRBJ1-1 and V is TRBV28; perhaps TRBD1 as D (5 bases). V lost 8 bases and J lost 5, with 12 bases in between. This CDR3 has 12 amino acids. CDR1 is MDHEN and CDR2 is SYDVKM in the germline V gene. The CDR3 DNA reads TGTGCCAGCCACGGGGGGGGAACTGAAGCTTTCTTT. Encoded protein: CASHGGGTEAFF.

The chain combines TRBV7-6 with TRBJ2-7, with D uncertain. Per germline, CDR1 SGHVS and CDR2 FNYEAQ. The CDR3 totals 13 residues. Between the trimmed V and J ends, which lost 4 bases and 3 bases, there was a span of 10 bases. In nucleotides, the CDR3 is TGTGCCAGCAGCTCGACGACGGGCTACGAGCAGTACTTC. Amino acid sequence: CASSSTTGYEQYF. The full variable domain, completed using reference TRBV7-6 and TRBJ2-7, is GAGVSQSPRYKVTKRGQDVALRCDPISGHVSLYWYRQALGQGPEFLTYFNYEAQQDKSGLPNDRFSAERPEGSISTLTIQRTEQRDSAMYRCASSSTTGYEQYFGPGTRLTVT.

CDR3 region: CASSAGTGVDGYTF. Here the CDR3 DNA reads TGTGCCAGCAGCGCCGGGACAGGGGTAGATGGCTACACCTTC. The chain employs TRBV9 and TRBJ1-2, with 10 bases lining up with TRBD1. This CDR3 comprises 14 residues. With 3 bases clipped from V and 6 bases from J, the junction kept 5 bases outside the gene matches. Germline V gene lookup returns CDR1 SGDLS and CDR2 YYNGEE.

The rearrangement joins TRBV19 to TRBJ2-1; 7 bases line up with TRBD1. This CDR3 has 15 residues. V trimming: 4 bases; J trimming: 5 bases; junction bases outside the gene matches: 8. Germline V gene lookup returns CDR1 LNHDA and CDR2 SQIVND (reference sequence). The CDR3 loop reads CASSRRTGVDNEQFF. CDR3 sequence (DNA): TGTGCCAGTAGTAGGAGGACAGGCGTTGACAATGAGCAGTTCTTC.

This clone is a singleton in its sample. This chain joins TRBV19 and TRBJ1-1; TRBD1 might be the D (6 bases). Deletions cut 4 bases from V and 0 bases from J, with 12 bases between. CDR3 length equals 15 residues. Germline V gene sequence: CDR1 LNHDA, CDR2 SQIVND (reference sequence). This chain's CDR3 is CASSTQGPMNTEAFF. CDR3 in DNA: TGTGCCAGTAGTACCCAGGGGCCGATGAACACTGAAGCTTTCTTT.